This is a list of T cell receptor beta chains from one sample in a study of T-cell reconstitution after alpha-beta-depleted transplantation in children. TCRdb ran MiXCR on the PCR reads and lists one entry per CDR3 protein. The table records more than 450,000 distinct CDR3 sequences, around 19% of them present only once. Material: PBMCs from the stem cell graft donor, obtained from the stem cell graft. All receptors come from a human donor who donated a stem cell graft to a child with acute lymphoblastic leukemia. The CDR3 runs from the conserved cysteine through the conserved F or W. A D gene is named only where the DNA matches it firmly. Size values are once, few and many counts, or a class for expanded clones, and some rows have none.

v_call: TRBV28; d_call: .; clone_size: few; j_call: TRBJ2-7; cdr3_aa: CASSLWDTSPYEQYF; cdr3_nt: TGTGCCAGCAGTTTATGGGATACTAGCCCCTACGAGCAGTACTTC
v_call: TRBV5-1; d_call: .; clone_size: many; j_call: TRBJ1-2; cdr3_aa: CASSRQANYGYTF; cdr3_nt: TGCGCCAGCAGCCGACAGGCTAACTATGGCTACACCTTC
v_call: TRBV28; d_call: .; clone_size: few; j_call: TRBJ1-1; cdr3_aa: CASSFRTVFEAFF; cdr3_nt: TGTGCCAGCAGTTTCCGGACAGTATTTGAAGCTTTCTTT
v_call: TRBV12-3/TRBV12-4; d_call: .; clone_size: .; j_call: TRBJ2-7; cdr3_aa: CASSGGSLREQYF; cdr3_nt: TGTGCCAGCAGCGGGGGATCCCTACGCGAGCAGTACTTC
v_call: TRBV12-3/TRBV12-4; d_call: .; clone_size: many; j_call: TRBJ2-7; cdr3_aa: CASSPTSSYEQYF; cdr3_nt: TGTGCCAGCAGTCCCACTAGTTCGTACGAGCAGTACTTC
v_call: TRBV10-3; d_call: .; clone_size: once; j_call: TRBJ2-7; cdr3_aa: CASRPGAASSYEQYF; cdr3_nt: TGTGCCTCTAGACCGGGGGCTGCGAGCTCCTACGAGCAGTACTTC
v_call: TRBV27; d_call: TRBD1; clone_size: .; j_call: TRBJ1-3; cdr3_aa: CASSYRGQGGDTIYF; cdr3_nt: TGTGCCAGCAGTTACAGGGGCCAGGGCGGCGACACCATATATTTT
v_call: TRBV6-5; d_call: TRBD1; clone_size: few; j_call: TRBJ2-1; cdr3_aa: CASSYSLGDSYNEQFF; cdr3_nt: TGTGCCAGCAGTTACTCCCTAGGGGACAGCTACAATGAGCAGTTCTTC
v_call: TRBV5-1; d_call: .; clone_size: .; j_call: TRBJ1-1; cdr3_aa: CASSSGDGSTEAFF; cdr3_nt: TGCGCCAGCAGCTCGGGGGATGGCTCGACTGAAGCTTTCTTT
v_call: TRBV20-1; d_call: .; clone_size: once; j_call: TRBJ2-7; cdr3_aa: CSARNSGEEQYF; cdr3_nt: TGCAGTGCTAGGAACTCCGGAGAAGAGCAGTACTTC
v_call: TRBV18; d_call: TRBD1; clone_size: once; j_call: TRBJ2-7; cdr3_aa: CASSPETGYYEQYF; cdr3_nt: TGTGCCAGCTCACCAGAGACAGGGTACTACGAGCAGTACTTC
v_call: TRBV12-3/TRBV12-4; d_call: TRBD1; clone_size: .; j_call: TRBJ1-6; cdr3_aa: CASRTGPSPLHF; cdr3_nt: TGTGCCAGCAGGACAGGGCCTTCACCCCTCCACTTT
v_call: TRBV6-1; d_call: .; clone_size: .; j_call: TRBJ2-7; cdr3_aa: CAIDSGTYSYEQYF; cdr3_nt: TGTGCCATCGACTCCGGGACTTACTCCTACGAGCAGTACTTC
v_call: TRBV12-3/TRBV12-4; d_call: TRBD1; clone_size: .; j_call: TRBJ1-1; cdr3_aa: CASSLGDSSMNTEAFF; cdr3_nt: TGTGCCAGCAGTTTGGGGGACAGTTCAATGAACACTGAAGCTTTCTTT
v_call: TRBV12-3/TRBV12-4; d_call: TRBD1; clone_size: .; j_call: TRBJ2-3; cdr3_aa: CASSWPGTGEDTQYF; cdr3_nt: TGTGCCAGCAGTTGGCCCGGGACAGGGGAAGATACGCAGTATTTT
v_call: TRBV12-3/TRBV12-4; d_call: .; clone_size: .; j_call: TRBJ1-3; cdr3_aa: CASSPARSGSGNTIYF; cdr3_nt: TGTGCCAGCAGTCCTGCACGATCCGGTTCTGGAAACACCATATATTTT
v_call: TRBV5-1; d_call: TRBD2; clone_size: .; j_call: TRBJ2-7; cdr3_aa: CASSLVYGTSDYEQYF; cdr3_nt: TGCGCCAGCAGCTTGGTATACGGGACTAGCGACTACGAGCAGTACTTC
v_call: TRBV29-1; d_call: .; clone_size: many; j_call: TRBJ1-1; cdr3_aa: CSVPSGNTEAFF; cdr3_nt: TGCAGCGTACCGAGTGGGAACACTGAAGCTTTCTTT
v_call: TRBV12-3/TRBV12-4; d_call: .; clone_size: many; j_call: TRBJ2-7; cdr3_aa: CASSSGTSNYEQYF; cdr3_nt: TGTGCCAGCAGTTCCGGGACTTCGAATTACGAGCAGTACTTC
v_call: TRBV5-1; d_call: .; clone_size: .; j_call: TRBJ1-1; cdr3_aa: CASSSGAEMNTEAFF; cdr3_nt: TGCGCCAGCAGCTCGGGGGCTGAGATGAACACTGAAGCTTTCTTT
v_call: TRBV29-1; d_call: TRBD2; clone_size: .; j_call: TRBJ2-1; cdr3_aa: CSVFTPPGLAGGYNEQFF; cdr3_nt: TGCAGCGTTTTTACCCCCCCTGGACTAGCGGGGGGCTACAATGAGCAGTTCTTC
v_call: TRBV2; d_call: .; clone_size: .; j_call: TRBJ1-6; cdr3_aa: CASSTIGWNSPLHF; cdr3_nt: TGTGCCAGCAGTACCATAGGATGGAATTCACCCCTCCACTTT
v_call: TRBV20-1; d_call: .; clone_size: .; j_call: TRBJ2-5; cdr3_aa: CSARESVALDVRETQYF; cdr3_nt: TGCAGTGCTAGAGAATCGGTGGCCTTGGACGTTCGAGAGACCCAGTACTTC
v_call: TRBV5-1; d_call: .; clone_size: .; j_call: TRBJ2-3; cdr3_aa: CASSLARLPTDTQYF; cdr3_nt: TGCGCCAGCAGCTTGGCACGACTACCGACAGATACGCAGTATTTT
v_call: TRBV18; d_call: .; clone_size: .; j_call: TRBJ2-3; cdr3_aa: CASAGRWADTQYF; cdr3_nt: TGTGCCAGCGCAGGGAGGTGGGCAGATACGCAGTATTTT
v_call: TRBV6-1; d_call: .; clone_size: .; j_call: TRBJ1-4; cdr3_aa: CASSEDASRATNEKLFF; cdr3_nt: TGTGCCAGCAGTGAAGATGCCTCCCGAGCAACTAATGAAAAACTGTTTTTT
v_call: TRBV7-8; d_call: .; clone_size: many; j_call: TRBJ2-3; cdr3_aa: CASSLLGVETDTQYF; cdr3_nt: TGTGCCAGCAGCTTGTTGGGAGTCGAGACAGATACGCAGTATTTT
v_call: TRBV4-1; d_call: .; clone_size: .; j_call: TRBJ2-1; cdr3_aa: CASRDLGRRSYNEQFF; cdr3_nt: TGCGCCAGCAGGGACCTTGGCAGACGCTCCTACAATGAGCAGTTCTTC
v_call: TRBV7-3; d_call: .; clone_size: few; j_call: TRBJ1-1; cdr3_aa: CASSPPPGGRGTEAFF; cdr3_nt: TGTGCCAGCAGCCCCCCCCCGGGGGGACGGGGCACTGAAGCTTTCTTT
v_call: TRBV2; d_call: TRBD2; clone_size: .; j_call: TRBJ2-1; cdr3_aa: CASSVGSAGGDNEQFF; cdr3_nt: TGTGCCAGCAGTGTAGGGTCCGCGGGGGGGGACAATGAGCAGTTCTTC
v_call: TRBV7-2; d_call: .; clone_size: few; j_call: TRBJ2-1; cdr3_aa: CASSLAETGLSENDEQFF; cdr3_nt: TGTGCCAGCAGCTTAGCCGAGACGGGACTGAGTGAGAACGATGAGCAGTTCTTC
v_call: TRBV20-1; d_call: TRBD2; clone_size: .; j_call: TRBJ2-3; cdr3_aa: CSAIKREGTDTQYF; cdr3_nt: TGCAGTGCTATTAAACGGGAGGGCACAGATACGCAGTATTTT
v_call: TRBV3-1; d_call: .; clone_size: .; j_call: TRBJ2-1; cdr3_aa: CASSHITSSYNEQFF; cdr3_nt: TGTGCCAGCAGCCACATCACGAGCTCCTACAATGAGCAGTTCTTC
v_call: TRBV20-1; d_call: .; clone_size: few; j_call: TRBJ2-2; cdr3_aa: CSAWGGGGGTGELFF; cdr3_nt: TGCAGTGCCTGGGGGGGCGGGGGTGGCACCGGGGAGCTGTTTTTT
v_call: TRBV5-1; d_call: .; clone_size: .; j_call: TRBJ2-4; cdr3_aa: CASSLGDSGKNIQYF; cdr3_nt: TGCGCCAGCAGCTTGGGTGATAGCGGAAAAAACATTCAGTACTTC
v_call: TRBV7-7; d_call: TRBD1; clone_size: .; j_call: TRBJ2-5; cdr3_aa: CASSSTGGQETQYF; cdr3_nt: TGTGCCAGCAGCTCGACAGGGGGCCAAGAGACCCAGTACTTC
v_call: TRBV20-1; d_call: .; clone_size: few; j_call: TRBJ2-1; cdr3_aa: CSARNEDLPIKGSYNEQFF; cdr3_nt: TGCAGTGCTAGAAATGAGGACCTCCCTATTAAGGGCTCCTACAATGAGCAGTTCTTC
v_call: TRBV5-1; d_call: .; clone_size: .; j_call: TRBJ1-2; cdr3_aa: CASRGDTLSLVYGYTF; cdr3_nt: TGCGCCAGCAGGGGGGACACCCTGAGTTTGGTCTATGGCTACACCTTC
v_call: TRBV5-1; d_call: TRBD1; clone_size: .; j_call: TRBJ2-7; cdr3_aa: CASSLLWDSPSEQYF; cdr3_nt: TGCGCCAGCAGCTTATTATGGGACAGCCCTAGCGAGCAGTACTTC
v_call: TRBV24-1; d_call: TRBD1; clone_size: few; j_call: TRBJ2-1; cdr3_aa: CATSDYRDRGLNEQFF; cdr3_nt: TGTGCCACCAGTGACTACAGGGACAGGGGGCTGAATGAGCAGTTCTTC
v_call: TRBV4-1; d_call: .; clone_size: .; j_call: TRBJ2-3; cdr3_aa: CASSQDPQGPDTQYF; cdr3_nt: TGCGCCAGCAGCCAAGATCCGCAGGGGCCAGATACGCAGTATTTT
v_call: TRBV12-3/TRBV12-4; d_call: TRBD1; clone_size: .; j_call: TRBJ2-7; cdr3_aa: CATGTGAYEQYF; cdr3_nt: TGTGCCACCGGGACAGGAGCCTACGAGCAGTACTTC
v_call: TRBV13; d_call: TRBD2; clone_size: .; j_call: TRBJ2-1; cdr3_aa: CASSSHAGLAGWNRYNEQFF; cdr3_nt: TGTGCCAGCAGCTCCCACGCGGGACTAGCGGGTTGGAATAGATACAATGAGCAGTTCTTC
v_call: TRBV2; d_call: .; clone_size: .; j_call: TRBJ1-1; cdr3_aa: CATPGQITEAFF; cdr3_nt: TGTGCCACCCCCGGACAGATCACTGAAGCTTTCTTT
v_call: TRBV5-5; d_call: .; clone_size: few; j_call: TRBJ1-1; cdr3_aa: CASSTGQTHTEAFF; cdr3_nt: TGTGCCAGCAGCACCGGACAGACCCACACTGAAGCTTTCTTT
v_call: TRBV29-1; d_call: .; clone_size: few; j_call: TRBJ1-1; cdr3_aa: CSADDRSNTEAFF; cdr3_nt: TGCAGCGCTGATGACAGATCGAACACTGAAGCTTTCTTT
v_call: TRBV5-1; d_call: .; clone_size: few; j_call: TRBJ1-1; cdr3_aa: CASSFETPSGTEAFF; cdr3_nt: TGCGCCAGCAGCTTCGAGACACCGTCTGGCACTGAAGCTTTCTTT
v_call: TRBV6-5; d_call: .; clone_size: few; j_call: TRBJ1-5; cdr3_aa: CASSYSRPRQPQHF; cdr3_nt: TGTGCCAGCAGTTACTCAAGACCCCGACAGCCCCAGCATTTT